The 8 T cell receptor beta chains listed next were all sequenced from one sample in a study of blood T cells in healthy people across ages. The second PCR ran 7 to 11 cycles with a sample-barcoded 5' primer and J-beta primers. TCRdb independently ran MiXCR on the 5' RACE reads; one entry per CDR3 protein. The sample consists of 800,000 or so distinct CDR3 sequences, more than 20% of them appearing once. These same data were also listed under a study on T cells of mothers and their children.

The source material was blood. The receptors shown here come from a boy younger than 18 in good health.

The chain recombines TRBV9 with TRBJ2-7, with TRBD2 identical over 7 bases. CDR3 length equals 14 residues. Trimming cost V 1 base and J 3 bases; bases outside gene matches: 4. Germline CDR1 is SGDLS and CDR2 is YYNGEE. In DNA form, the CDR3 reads TGTGCCAGCAGCGTACTAGCGGCAGACTACGAGCAGTACTTC. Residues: CASSVLAADYEQYF.

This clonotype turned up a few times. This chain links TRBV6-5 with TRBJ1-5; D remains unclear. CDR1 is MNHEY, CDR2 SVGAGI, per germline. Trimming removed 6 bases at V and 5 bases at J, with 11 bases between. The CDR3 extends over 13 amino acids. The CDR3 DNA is TGTGCCAGCAGCCTCGTGCCCCATCAGCCCCAGCATTTT. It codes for CASSLVPHQPQHF.

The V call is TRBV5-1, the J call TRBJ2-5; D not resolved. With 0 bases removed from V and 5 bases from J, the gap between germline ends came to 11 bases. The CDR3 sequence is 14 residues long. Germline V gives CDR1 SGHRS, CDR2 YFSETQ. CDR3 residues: CASSLVDGQETQYF. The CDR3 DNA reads TGCGCCAGCAGCTTGGTAGACGGTCAGGAGACCCAGTACTTC.

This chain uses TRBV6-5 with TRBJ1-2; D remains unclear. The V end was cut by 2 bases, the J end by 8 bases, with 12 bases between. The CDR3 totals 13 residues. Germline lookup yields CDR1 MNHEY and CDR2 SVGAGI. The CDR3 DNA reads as TGTGCCAGCAGTTACGGACGGGATATAGGCTACACCTTC. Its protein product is CASSYGRDIGYTF.

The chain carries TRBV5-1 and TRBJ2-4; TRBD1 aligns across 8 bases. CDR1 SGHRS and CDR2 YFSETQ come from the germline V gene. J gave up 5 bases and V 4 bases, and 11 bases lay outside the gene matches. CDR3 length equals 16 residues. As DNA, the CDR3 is TGCGCCAGCAGCGTACCTAGGACAGGGCCCGAAAACATTCAGTACTTC. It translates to CASSVPRTGPENIQYF.

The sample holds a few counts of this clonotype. The CDR3 sequence is CASSGERGGRSDTQYF. In DNA, the CDR3 is TGTGCCAGCAGTGGGGAGCGGGGGGGCCGCTCAGATACGCAGTATTTT. V is TRBV6-1 and J is TRBJ2-3, with 10 nucleotides matching TRBD2. Germline V gene sequence: CDR1 MNHNS, CDR2 SASEGT. V trimming: 4 bases; J trimming: 4 bases; junction bases outside the gene matches: 8. The CDR3 runs 16 residues.

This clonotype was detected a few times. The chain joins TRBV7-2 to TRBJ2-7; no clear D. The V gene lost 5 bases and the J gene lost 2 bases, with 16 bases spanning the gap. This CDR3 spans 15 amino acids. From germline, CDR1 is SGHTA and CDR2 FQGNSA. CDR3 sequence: CASSPHGSTTYEQYF. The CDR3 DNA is TGTGCCAGCAGCCCCCACGGGTCGACAACCTACGAGCAGTACTTC.

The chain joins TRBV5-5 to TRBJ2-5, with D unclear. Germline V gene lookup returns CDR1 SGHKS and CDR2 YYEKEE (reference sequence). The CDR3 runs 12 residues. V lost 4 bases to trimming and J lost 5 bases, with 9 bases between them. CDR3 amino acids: CASSTPLETQYF. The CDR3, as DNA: TGTGCCAGCAGCACTCCGCTTGAGACCCAGTACTTC.